This T cell receptor (beta chain) emerged from a study of cytomegalovirus exposure and HLA in healthy donors (dated by TCRdb to the late 2010s). Concerning the study at large: According to a later analysis, one platform produced both the approximately 110 validation repertoires and the roughly 650 repertoires of the first cohort. The study aimed to test whether signatures of past pathogen exposure could be identified by cataloging public T cell receptors. Besides the first cohort of some 670 subjects, a separate validation cohort made up of 95 to 150 different subjects was used. High-throughput TCR immunosequencing, statistical association of individual TCRs with disease status, and machine learning were combined to predict cytomegalovirus infection status. Study-level results and caveats: In vitro tests confirmed that three of the cytomegalovirus-associated TCR beta chains recognize cytomegalovirus antigens. Of the cluster scores, roughly 95% were above 0 in a later analysis, which found that TCRs clustered in the first cohort also tended to co-occur in the approximately 120 validation repertoires. In the study, some 160 TCR beta chains were listed as associated with cytomegalovirus. The validation cohort had no HLA typing available for a later analysis, so co-occurrence within that cohort was assessed over all 130 or so repertoires. While some public TCRs were present in many individuals, most TCR sequences turned up only very rarely across donors. In both the original and validation cohorts, the classifier was reported to diagnose cytomegalovirus status with high specificity and sensitivity. According to the authors, the approach could potentially be generalized to other disease states and immunological phenotypes.

Regarding this clone: There is no known antigen for this receptor. The input lacks base qualities; no much larger clone sits a single base away.

Library generation was performed with the immunoSEQ multiplex PCR assay. Per the original workflow: A statistical classification framework was developed to diagnose cytomegalovirus status using the catalog of TCR beta chain sequences. The clones in this table, taken by TCRdb from immuneACCESS, are in-frame only. Not every clone is retained; where verified, under half of the shortfall comes from an unresolved V gene, and the cause of the rest is unknown. V, J and clone size were drawn from that table, and D and trimming were deduced from the DNA. Recorded for this sample are 150,000 to 200,000 clones; approximately 86% of them occurred a single time. In total, the top ten clones hold 2% to 2.5% of the sample. Germline trimming amounts to 2 bases on V and 4 bases on J, with 5 as the count of junction bases outside the gene matches. Inclusive of the bounding cysteine and phenylalanine, the CDR3 is 16 residues long. The only DNA kept is the CDR3, 48 bases in frame from the first base. Per the germline V gene, SGHAT is the CDR1 and FQNNGV is the CDR2.

The donors belonged to the validation cohort of about 130 subjects, which was separate from the roughly 670-subject first cohort. This chain is built from TRBV11-2 and TRBJ2-3; a stretch of 11 junction bases matches TRBD2. The source of this sequence is a woman aged 18-29 years in good health and CMV-seronegative. Sample: PBMCs. CDR3 loop: CASSLTTSGISDTQYF. The DNA is as follows: TGTGCCAGCAGCTTAACGACTAGCGGGATTTCAGATACGCAGTATTTT.